The T cell receptor (beta chain) described here comes from a study of shared T cell receptors in the human thymus. The repertoire was sequenced with immunoSEQ multiplex PCR; TCRdb's copy has only in-frame clones and lacks some. The data contain 450,000 to 650,000 clones, approximately 80% of them seen just once; the ten biggest clones take up approximately 0.013%. In addition, the sample was reused for a study of human thymus T cells. That paper notes: Healthy Finnish infants having corrective surgery for congenital heart defects served as donors. Thymus was obtained from resections taken during corrective heart surgery. Usage of V and J genes appeared biased in thymic and blood repertoires.

Sequenced input: thymocytes. The clonotype originates from a boy younger than two with a congenital heart defect.

CDR3 protein: CSGSGGISGNTIYF. The CDR3 DNA sequence: TGCAGCGGTTCCGGGGGGATCTCTGGAAACACCATATATTTT. The V gene is TRBV29-1, the J gene TRBJ1-3; maybe TRBD1 (5 bases). The CDR3 spans 14 residues. Trimming removed 7 bases at V and 0 bases at J, with 13 bases between. Germline V gives CDR1 SQVTM, CDR2 ANQGSEA.